These 29 T cell receptor beta chains were sequenced from one sample in a study of read filtering for tumor transcriptome and immune sequencing. This library used roughly 430 ng RNA and molecular barcoded adaptors spanning alpha/delta and beta/gamma chains. TCRdb used MiXCR to reprocess the reads, holding one entry per CDR3 protein. The sample holds about 86,000 distinct CDR3 sequences, 9% to 15% seen once. Sequenced: a population of CD138-negative cells sorted from bone marrow. These receptors all come from a donor at least 40 years old with multiple myeloma.

This clonotype appeared many times. This chain joins TRBV28 and TRBJ2-1, with TRBD1 identical over 7 bases. J was trimmed by 7 bases and V by 6 bases; bases with no gene match: 3. Per germline, CDR1 MDHEN and CDR2 SYDVKM. This CDR3 spans 12 amino acids. This CDR3 is CASRNRGNEQFF. CDR3 DNA sequence: TGTGCCAGCAGGAACAGGGGAAATGAGCAGTTCTTC.

About this clonotype: This may be a read error, as it is one base from a much larger clone. The chain has TRBV6-2 or TRBV6-3 and TRBJ2-1; D is possibly TRBD1 (5 bases). Per germline, CDR1 MNHEY and CDR2 SVGEGT. The CDR3 has 11 amino acids. The CDR3 DNA follows: TGTGCCAGCAGTTTCTTGGGGCTAACGATGTTC. It translates to CASSFLGLTMF.

This clonotype showed up many times. The chain has TRBV7-2 and TRBJ2-5, with 7 bases aligning to TRBD1. There are 14 residues in the CDR3. V trimming: 5 bases; J trimming: 2 bases; junction bases outside the gene matches: 5. Germline V gene lookup returns CDR1 SGHTA and CDR2 FQGNSA. CDR3 residues: CASSRDSVQETQYF. The CDR3 DNA is TGTGCCAGCAGCCGGGACAGTGTTCAAGAGACCCAGTACTTC.

This sequence joins TRBV7-9 and TRBJ2-7; D not resolved. This CDR3 region has 15 residues. V was cut by 0 bases and J by 3 bases, with 12 bases left in between. Per germline, CDR1 SEHNR and CDR2 FQNEAQ (reference sequence). Here the CDR3 reads CASSLALSVFYEQYF. The CDR3 region has the DNA TGTGCCAGCAGCTTAGCCCTATCGGTATTCTACGAGCAGTACTTC.

The chain carries TRBV28 and TRBJ2-3; D may match TRBD1 or TRBD2 (5 bases each). V gave up 7 bases and J gave up 2 bases, with 13 bases separating them. Germline loops: CDR1 MDHEN, CDR2 SYDVKM. The CDR3 runs to 14 residues. CDR3: CASNMRGPTDTQYF. The CDR3 coding sequence is TGTGCCAGCAATATGAGGGGCCCCACAGATACGCAGTATTTT.

This clonotype has ten or more counts. The V gene is TRBV5-1, the J gene TRBJ2-5, with D possibly TRBD1 on 5 matching bases. The CDR3 spans 15 residues. V lost 1 base, J lost 2 bases, and 12 bases lay in between. Per the germline V gene, CDR1 is SGHRS and CDR2 is YFSETQ. The CDR3 region has the DNA TGCGCCAGCAGCTTGACAGGCTCCCCTCAAGAGACCCAGTACTTC. Protein product: CASSLTGSPQETQYF.

The V gene is TRBV5-1, the J gene TRBJ1-1; a possible D gene is TRBD1 (5 bases). There are 17 residues in the CDR3. Germline V gene data show CDR1 as SGHRS and CDR2 as YFSETQ. Trimming removed 6 bases from V and 0 bases from J, with 21 bases in between. The CDR3 nucleotides are TGCGCCAGCAAAAAAGCGGTGGGGGGAGGAGTGAACACTGAAGCTTTCTTT. Translated: CASKKAVGGGVNTEAFF.

As for this clonotype: Possible read error: a much larger clone is one base away. V gene TRBV12-3 or TRBV12-4 combines with J gene TRBJ2-7, with 7 bases identical to TRBD2. The CDR3 consists of 17 residues. Unmatched junction bases numbered 17, after V lost 5 bases and J lost 4 bases. DNA of the CDR3: TGTGCCAGCAGTGCCTCCGTGGGGGGGGATCGGGTTTACGAGCAGTACTTC. Its translation is CASSASVGGDRVYEQYF.

Ten or more counts support this clonotype. The chain uses TRBV12-3 or TRBV12-4 and TRBJ1-5; TRBD1 matches 8 bases. J lost 2 bases, V lost 5 bases, and 8 bases had no gene match. This CDR3 is built from 16 residues. CDR3 in DNA: TGTGCCAGCAGTCGTACCGGGACAGGACGCAATCAGCCCCAGCATTTT. It is translated as CASSRTGTGRNQPQHF.

About this clonotype itself: This clone may be a read error of a much larger clone one base away. This CDR3 is missing its conserved last phenylalanine or tryptophan, likely due to a read error. The chain is built from TRBV20-1 and TRBJ2-7; 10 positions agree with TRBD1. CDR3 size: 15 residues. V lost 3 bases, J lost 2 bases, and 7 bases stayed unmatched. Germline V gene sequence: CDR1 DFQATT, CDR2 SNEGSKA (reference sequence). CDR3 sequence reads: CSASAPGQGTYEQYL. CDR3 coding DNA: TGCAGTGCTAGCGCTCCGGGACAGGGGACCTACGAGCAGTACCTC.

This clonotype has a count of ten or more. The CDR3 sequence: CASSQQGSNTGELFF. Here the CDR3 DNA reads TGTGCCAGCAGTCAACAGGGTTCGAACACCGGGGAGCTGTTTTTT. The chain links TRBV6-6 to TRBJ2-2; a weak D match, TRBD1 (6 bases). The CDR3 loop spans 15 amino acids. V lost 5 bases and J 0 bases, leaving 10 bases between the germline ends. Germline CDR1 reads MNHNY; CDR2 reads SVGAGI (reference sequence).

Only a few counts were recorded for this clonotype. The chain employs TRBV9 and TRBJ2-4, with D unresolved. This CDR3 spans 14 amino acids. In germline, CDR1 is SGDLS, CDR2 YYNGEE. The ends were cut back, 4 bases at V and 6 bases at J, with 14 bases in the middle. The CDR3 region is CASSYDPTINIQYF. DNA of the CDR3: TGTGCCAGCAGCTATGACCCCACAATAAACATTCAGTACTTC.

This clonotype was seen at least ten times. V usage is TRBV7-9 and J usage is TRBJ1-1, with D unclear. CDR3 size: 15 residues. V gave up 2 bases and J gave up 1 base, with 11 bases separating them. Germline values: CDR1 SEHNR, CDR2 FQNEAQ (reference sequence). CDR3 residues: CASSLKDTKNTEAFF. The CDR3 region has the DNA TGTGCCAGCAGCTTAAAAGACACCAAGAACACTGAAGCTTTCTTT.

The sample holds many counts of this clonotype. This sequence joins TRBV9 and TRBJ2-6; perhaps TRBD1 as D (6 bases). This CDR3 spans 18 amino acids. Trimming left V 3 bases short and J 0 bases short, with 16 bases between. Germline V gives CDR1 SGDLS, CDR2 YYNGEE. The CDR3 sequence is CASSGDIRASSGANVLTF. CDR3 DNA sequence: TGTGCCAGCAGCGGGGACATTCGGGCCTCCTCTGGGGCCAACGTCCTGACTTTC. The full variable domain, rest sourced from reference TRBV9 and TRBJ2-6, is DSGVTQTPKHLITATGQRVTLRCSPRSGDLSVYWYQQSLDQGLQFLIQYYNGEERAKGNILERFSAQQFPDLHSELNLSSLELGDSALYFCASSGDIRASSGANVLTFGAGSRLTVL.

This clonotype was recorded many times. The gene calls are TRBV27 and TRBJ2-1; D gene ambiguous. The germline gives CDR1 MNHEY, CDR2 SMNVEV (reference sequence). The CDR3 totals 12 residues. V shed 0 bases and J shed 6 bases, with 3 bases lying between them. The CDR3 sequence: CASSLSTNEQFF. The CDR3 nucleotides read TGTGCCAGCAGTTTATCGACCAATGAGCAGTTCTTC.

By sample fraction, this clonotype is medium-sized. V usage is TRBV7-9 and J usage is TRBJ2-1; 10 nucleotides align to TRBD2. This CDR3 has 17 amino acids. V lost 2 bases to trimming and J lost 8 bases; unmatched junction nucleotides: 12. CDR1 and CDR2 from the germline V gene are SEHNR and FQNEAQ (reference sequence). This CDR3 reads CASSLHRTSGNRHEQFF. The CDR3 region has the DNA TGTGCCAGCAGCTTACACCGAACTAGCGGGAATCGTCATGAGCAGTTCTTC.

V gene TRBV20-1 combines with J gene TRBJ2-2, with 7 nucleotides matching TRBD1. The CDR3 is 13 amino acids. Trimming removed 4 bases from V and 5 bases from J; junction bases left unmatched: 4. Looked up from germline, CDR1 is DFQATT and CDR2 is SNEGSKA (reference sequence). This chain's CDR3 is CSAKGGWTGELFF. The CDR3 bases are TGCAGTGCTAAAGGGGGCTGGACCGGGGAGCTGTTTTTT.

This clonotype has at least ten counts. This chain joins TRBV7-3 and TRBJ2-1; D could derive from TRBD1 or TRBD2 (5 bases each). The CDR3 is 15 residues long. V was shortened by 6 bases and J by 0 bases, with 12 bases between the two germline ends. Germline-derived CDR1 and CDR2 are SGHTA and FQGTGA. CDR3 nucleotide sequence: TGTGCCAGCAGTTGGGACCCGAGCTCCTACAATGAGCAGTTCTTC. This sequence encodes CASSWDPSSYNEQFF.

This clonotype was seen ten or more times. The chain couples TRBV6-2 or TRBV6-3 to TRBJ2-3; weak D call: TRBD1 (6 bases). Germline V gene lookup returns CDR1 MNHEY and CDR2 SVGEGT. The V gene lost 6 bases and the J gene lost 4 bases, with 8 bases spanning the gap. The CDR3 runs to 12 residues. As DNA, the CDR3 is TGTGCCAGCAGGGGGGCAGCAGATACGCAGTATTTT. This sequence encodes CASRGAADTQYF.

This clonotype was counted at least ten times. This CDR3 is CASRTSFNEQFF. The CDR3 DNA reads as TGTGCCAGTAGGACTAGCTTCAATGAGCAGTTCTTC. The chain uses TRBV10-3 and TRBJ2-1, with 8 bases matching TRBD2. V was pared by 10 bases and J by 6 bases, with 5 bases of the junction left unmatched. Germline lookup yields CDR1 ENHRY and CDR2 SYGVKD. The CDR3 is 12 residues long.

This clonotype has just a few counts. A single base separates this from a much larger clone, so it may be a read error. The CDR3 does not end in the conserved phenylalanine or tryptophan, so this is likely a read error. V and J are TRBV11-2 and TRBJ1-5; TRBD1 is a possible D gene (5 bases). Germline CDR1 and CDR2: SGHAT and FQNNGV. Trimming pared 5 bases from V and 5 bases from J, leaving 10 bases between. This CDR3 is built from 13 residues. The CDR3 sequence: CASSPGLDQPQHL. CDR3 bases: TGTGCCAGCAGCCCAGGGTTGGATCAGCCCCAGCATCTT.

Here the CDR3 DNA reads TGCAGCATACACGGACTAGCGGGGGCAGATACGCAGTATTTT. Translation: CSIHGLAGADTQYF. The genes are TRBV29-1 and TRBJ2-3, with TRBD2 identical over 13 bases. Trimming at V came to 8 bases and at J to 4 bases, leaving 6 bases not matched to a gene. This CDR3 comprises 14 residues. From germline, CDR1 is SQVTM and CDR2 ANQGSEA.

The sample holds many counts of this clonotype. The chain recombines TRBV2 with TRBJ2-1, with TRBD1 identical over 9 bases. V lost 4 bases to trimming and J lost 7 bases; unmatched junction nucleotides: 8. Germline values: CDR1 SNHLY, CDR2 FYNNEI. The CDR3 is 15 amino acids. CDR3 sequence reads: CASSGDRALWNEQFF. The DNA of the CDR3 is TGTGCCAGCAGTGGGGACAGGGCTCTATGGAATGAGCAGTTCTTC.

This clonotype was recorded once. The chain is built from TRBV12-3 or TRBV12-4 and TRBJ2-5, with D possibly matching TRBD1 (5 bases). The CDR3 is 14 residues long. V was trimmed by 4 bases and J by 2 bases, leaving 11 bases between them. The CDR3 region is CASSWGASQETQYF. In DNA form, the CDR3 reads TGTGCCAGCAGTTGGGGCGCTAGTCAAGAGACCCAGTACTTC.

J is TRBJ2-1 and V is TRBV7-9, with unresolved D. Per the germline V gene, CDR1 is SEHNR and CDR2 is FQNEAQ (reference sequence). Trimming removed 5 bases from V and 10 bases from J, with 18 bases in between. The CDR3 length is 14 residues. The CDR3 sequence: CASSPIRSVNEQFF. The CDR3 DNA is TGTGCCAGCAGCCCTATTAGGTCAGTTAACGAGCAGTTCTTC.

This clonotype was observed at least ten times. The rearrangement uses TRBV20-1 and TRBJ2-1; D is possibly TRBD2 (6 bases). CDR1 and CDR2 from the germline V gene are DFQATT and SNEGSKA (reference sequence). The CDR3 has 14 amino acids. V gave up 1 base and J gave up 4 bases, with 11 bases separating them. The DNA for the CDR3 is TGCAGTGCTAGAGGAGGAGGGGCTTACAATGAGCAGTTCTTC. Residues: CSARGGGAYNEQFF.

As to this clonotype: This clone may be a read error of a much larger clone one base away. This chain connects TRBV18 to TRBJ2-6; TRBD1 is a possible D gene (6 bases). CDR1 and CDR2 (germline): KGHSH, LQKENI. This CDR3 has 14 residues. The CDR3 nucleotides read TGTGCCAGCTCACCACCGGTGGGGGCCAACGTCCTGGCTTTC. Translated: CASSPPVGANVLAF.

On this clonotype itself: The CDR3 does not end in the conserved phenylalanine or tryptophan, so this is likely a read error. Because the CDR3's place on the DNA is in doubt, the DNA is left out and the CDR3 is given as listed by TCRdb. The rearrangement joins TRBV20-1 to TRBJ2-1; TRBD2 reflects the table's D call only, with no check against the DNA. Inclusive of both ends, the CDR3 amounts to 13 amino acids. Germline CDR1 and CDR2: DFQATT and SNEGSKA (reference sequence). CDR3 amino acids: CSAHWTSGTSQLY.

This clonotype was seen at least ten times. The chain employs TRBV6-6 and TRBJ2-3, with 12 positions matching TRBD2. The CDR3 consists of 17 residues. The germline CDR1 and CDR2 sequences are MNHNY and SVGAGI (reference sequence). The ends lost 2 bases at V and 6 bases at J; junction bases unmatched: 9. The CDR3 DNA is TGTGCCAGCAGTTACACAAGACTAGCGGGAGTTCCCGATACGCAGTATTTT. Amino acids: CASSYTRLAGVPDTQYF.